The rows below give T cell receptor beta chains drawn from one sample of a study of prognosis after radiotherapy for stage I lung cancer. TCRdb used MiXCR to reprocess the multiplex PCR reads, holding one entry per CDR3 protein. This sample has about 36,000 distinct CDR3 sequences, with around 30% found just once. The sequenced sample was PBMCs, obtained before or after stereotactic body radiation therapy (not recorded which). The receptors derive from a donor over 45 with non-small cell lung cancer. Each CDR3 is given with its conserved first and last residue. The D gene is left open where the match is weak. A row's size may be missing; if present it is once, few, many or a size class.

D	V	J	size	DNA	CDR3
TRBD2	TRBV4-3	TRBJ2-2	many	TGCGCCAGCAGCCAAGGGGTTAGCGGGGGCCACACCGGGGAGCTGTTTTTT	CASSQGVSGGHTGELFF
TRBD1	TRBV4-3	TRBJ1-1	many	TGCGCCAGCAGCCAACGGACAGGGAGGGAAGCTTTCTTT	CASSQRTGREAFF
-	TRBV11-2	TRBJ1-6	many	TGTGCCAGCAGCTTATCAGAGTATTCACCCCTCCACTTT	CASSLSEYSPLHF
TRBD1	TRBV28	TRBJ1-5	-	TGTGCCAGCAGTTTATGGGAGTCGACAGGGCCCGATGGACAGCCCCAGCATTTT	CASSLWESTGPDGQPQHF
-	TRBV20-1	TRBJ1-5	many	TGCAGTGCCAGACAGGCTACGAGCAATCAGCCCCAGCATTTT	CSARQATSNQPQHF
-	TRBV5-1	TRBJ2-2	-	TGCGCCAGCAGCTTGGACGCAAACACTGGGGAGCTGTTTTTT	CASSLDANTGELFF
TRBD1	TRBV4-1	TRBJ1-2	many	TGCGCCAGCAGACCATTCCCGGCCGGGACAGGGGACTATGGCTACACCTTC	CASRPFPAGTGDYGYTF
TRBD1	TRBV25-1	TRBJ1-2	many	TGTGCCAGCAGCATGACCGGGACAGGGATCTATGGCTACACCTTC	CASSMTGTGIYGYTF
-	TRBV6-1	TRBJ2-5	many	TGTGCCAGCAGTCCCGGGGGGCAGGGGTTGGTAGAGACCCAGTACTTC	CASSPGGQGLVETQYF
TRBD1	TRBV10-3	TRBJ2-3	many	TGTGCCATCAGGCCAGACAGGGGGCGGTTGGCAGATACGCAGTATTTT	CAIRPDRGRLADTQYF
-	TRBV11-2	TRBJ1-1	many	TGTGCCAGCAGCTTAGGGCCAGGGAACACTGAAGCTTTCTTT	CASSLGPGNTEAFF
-	TRBV20-1	TRBJ2-3	many	TGCAGTGCTACGAGAAGCCTGACTACAGATACGCAGTATTTT	CSATRSLTTDTQYF
-	TRBV7-2	TRBJ1-1	many	TGTGCCAGCAGCTTAGGGGGCCCGAACACTGAAGCTTTCTTT	CASSLGGPNTEAFF
TRBD2	TRBV3-1	TRBJ2-3	-	TGTGCCAGCAGCGACACGTTAGGACTAGCGGGGAGTGGCACAGATGCGCAGTATTTT	CASSDTLGLAGSGTDAQYF
TRBD2	TRBV7-9	TRBJ2-3	many	TGTGCCAGCAGCTCCGGGACTAGCCCCACAGATACGCAGTATTTT	CASSSGTSPTDTQYF
TRBD1	TRBV5-1	TRBJ1-6	-	TGCGCCAGCAATGACAGGGCTGATTCACCCCTCCACTTT	CASNDRADSPLHF
-	TRBV6-1	TRBJ1-1	many	TGTGCCAGCTCGGACGGGCAAGCTTTCTTT	CASSDGQAFF
TRBD1	TRBV10-2	TRBJ1-2	many	TGCGCCAGCAGTAAGGACAGGGGTTGGTATGGCTACACCTTC	CASSKDRGWYGYTF
-	TRBV7-9	TRBJ2-1	many	TGTGCCAGCAGCCTCCTCTATGTTAGCTCCTACAATGAGCAGTCCTTC	CASSLLYVSSYNEQSF
TRBD1	TRBV20-1	TRBJ1-4	many	TGCAGTGCTAGAGAGGACAGGGTGGGTGAAAAACTGTTTTTT	CSAREDRVGEKLFF
-	TRBV7-2	TRBJ1-3	many	TGTGCCAGCAGCTTAACAGGGACCAACACCATATATTTT	CASSLTGTNTIYF
TRBD2	TRBV20-1	TRBJ2-3	many	TGCAGTGCTAGAGAGGGACTAGCGGGTGTCGATACGCAGTATTTT	CSAREGLAGVDTQYF
-	TRBV6-1	TRBJ1-5	-	TGTGCCACCAAAGCTGGTCAAAATCAGCCCCAGCATTTT	CATKAGQNQPQHF
TRBD1	TRBV6-2/TRBV6-3	TRBJ1-2	-	TGTGCCAGCAGCTCTATCTGGACAGGGAGGGTCGACTATGGCTACACCTTC	CASSSIWTGRVDYGYTF
-	TRBV27	TRBJ2-2	many	TGTGCCAGCAGTTTAATTATCCGTTCGAACACCGGGGAGCTGTTTTTT	CASSLIIRSNTGELFF
TRBD1	TRBV6-1	TRBJ1-2	many	TGTGCCAGCAGTGACCGTGACAGGGGGGCTTATGGCTACACCTTC	CASSDRDRGAYGYTF
-	TRBV19	TRBJ2-6	-	TGTGCCAGTAGTATAGATGCCTCTGGGGACAACATCCTGACTTTC	CASSIDASGDNILTF
-	TRBV6-2/TRBV6-3	TRBJ2-5	many	TGTGCCAGCAGTGAAAACGGGGGCGAGACCCAGTACTTC	CASSENGGETQYF
-	TRBV4-3	TRBJ2-7	many	TGCGCCAGCAGCCAAGATGTCCGAGACACGCCAAAGGGGGAGCAGTACTTC	CASSQDVRDTPKGEQYF
-	TRBV6-1	TRBJ1-4	many	TGTGCCAGCAGCCCACGGCAGCCACCTAATGAAAAACTGTTTTTT	CASSPRQPPNEKLFF
-	TRBV28	TRBJ1-1	many	TGTGCCAGCAGTCCGTCAGGAACTGAAGCTTTCTTT	CASSPSGTEAFF
TRBD1	TRBV20-1	TRBJ1-1	many	TGCAGTGCCCGACAGGGGGCTGATGTGTGGACTGAAGCTTTCTTT	CSARQGADVWTEAFF
TRBD1	TRBV7-3	TRBJ1-1	many	TGTGCCAGCAGCTCGCAGGGGGACACTGAAGCTTTCTTT	CASSSQGDTEAFF
TRBD1	TRBV6-2/TRBV6-3	TRBJ2-7	few	TGTGCCAGCAGTGAAGTATGGGGACAGCTCACCTCCTTAGAGCAGTACTTC	CASSEVWGQLTSLEQYF
TRBD1	TRBV7-2	TRBJ1-2	many	TGTGCCAGCAGCTTAGAGCAGGGGGCTGATGGCTACACCTTC	CASSLEQGADGYTF
TRBD1	TRBV11-1	TRBJ2-7	many	TGTGCCAGCAGCTCAGTCGCGGCAGGGGGTCACGAGCAGTACTTC	CASSSVAAGGHEQYF
-	TRBV19	TRBJ1-2	many	TGTGCCAGTAGTATAGATCGGACGGATTTACCCACCTTC	CASSIDRTDLPTF
-	TRBV5-1	TRBJ2-1	many	TGCGCCAGCAGCATGGAGGGTTGCAATGAGCAGTTCTTC	CASSMEGCNEQFF
-	TRBV5-1	TRBJ1-5	many	TGCGCCAGCAGCTTGGGGTCGGGGGGCGATAATCAGCCCCAGCATTTT	CASSLGSGGDNQPQHF
TRBD2	TRBV20-1	TRBJ2-7	many	TGCAGTGCCCGAGGAGGACTAGCGGGGACGGCGGACGAGCAGTACTTC	CSARGGLAGTADEQYF
TRBD1	TRBV6-2/TRBV6-3	TRBJ1-1	many	TGTGCCAGCAGATATTCCGGACAGGGCCTGAACACTGAAGCTTTCTTT	CASRYSGQGLNTEAFF
-	TRBV5-8	TRBJ1-1	many	TGTGCCAGCAGCTTGGGAGGCCCGGTCACTGAAGCTTTCTTT	CASSLGGPVTEAFF
TRBD1	TRBV19	TRBJ1-2	-	TGTGCCAGTATCAGCCCGGGACAGGGTGTCTTTAATGGCTACACCTTC	CASISPGQGVFNGYTF
TRBD1	TRBV5-1	TRBJ2-1	many	TGCGCCAGCAGCCTCGGACAGGGTTGGTTTATCGATGAGCAGTTCTTC	CASSLGQGWFIDEQFF
-	TRBV19	TRBJ1-1	many	TGTGCCAGTAGTTTTTTAGGCAGGTGGGACACTGAAGCTTTCTTT	CASSFLGRWDTEAFF
-	TRBV6-4	TRBJ2-2	-	TGTGCCAGCAGTGAAGACAACACCGGGGAGCTGTTTTTT	CASSEDNTGELFF